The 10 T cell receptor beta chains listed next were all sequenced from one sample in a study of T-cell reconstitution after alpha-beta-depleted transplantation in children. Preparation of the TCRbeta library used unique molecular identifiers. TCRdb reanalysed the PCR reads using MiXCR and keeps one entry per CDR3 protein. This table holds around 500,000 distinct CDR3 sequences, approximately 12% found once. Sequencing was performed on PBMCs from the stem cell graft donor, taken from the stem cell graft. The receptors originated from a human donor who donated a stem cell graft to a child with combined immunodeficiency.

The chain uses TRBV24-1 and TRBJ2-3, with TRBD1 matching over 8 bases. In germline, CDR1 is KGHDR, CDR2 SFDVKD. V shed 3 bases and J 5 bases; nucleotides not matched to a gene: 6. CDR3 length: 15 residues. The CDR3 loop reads CATSDPQGAGDTQYF. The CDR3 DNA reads TGTGCCACCAGTGATCCCCAGGGGGCCGGAGATACGCAGTATTTT.

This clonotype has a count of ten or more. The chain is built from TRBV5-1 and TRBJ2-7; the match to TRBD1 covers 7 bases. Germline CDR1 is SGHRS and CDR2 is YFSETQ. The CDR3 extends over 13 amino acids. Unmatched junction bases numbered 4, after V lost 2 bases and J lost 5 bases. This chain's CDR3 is CASSFTGEHEQYF. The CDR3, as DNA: TGCGCCAGCAGCTTTACAGGGGAGCACGAGCAGTACTTC.

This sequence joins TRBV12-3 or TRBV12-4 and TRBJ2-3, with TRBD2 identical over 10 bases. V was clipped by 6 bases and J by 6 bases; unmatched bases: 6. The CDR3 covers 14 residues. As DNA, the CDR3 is TGTGCCAGCAGCGGAGCGGGAGGGGCTGATACGCAGTATTTT. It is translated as CASSGAGGADTQYF.

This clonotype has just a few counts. CDR3 coding DNA: TGTGCCAGCAGACCCCCATGGGACAGTAATGAAAAACTGTTTTTT. It encodes CASRPPWDSNEKLFF. This chain links TRBV7-9 with TRBJ1-4; 7 positions match TRBD1. The germline gives CDR1 SEHNR, CDR2 FQNEAQ (reference sequence). J was trimmed by 4 bases and V by 6 bases; bases with no gene match: 8. The length of the CDR3 is 15 residues.

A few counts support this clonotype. This CDR3 reads CASSPTATGKPAYEQYF. The CDR3, as DNA: TGTGCCAGCTCACCAACGGCTACAGGGAAACCCGCTTACGAGCAGTACTTC. This sequence joins TRBV18 and TRBJ2-7, with a weak D call TRBD1 (6 bases). Trimming pared 2 bases from V and 4 bases from J, leaving 21 bases between. The CDR3 runs 17 residues. In germline, CDR1 is KGHSH, CDR2 LQKENI.

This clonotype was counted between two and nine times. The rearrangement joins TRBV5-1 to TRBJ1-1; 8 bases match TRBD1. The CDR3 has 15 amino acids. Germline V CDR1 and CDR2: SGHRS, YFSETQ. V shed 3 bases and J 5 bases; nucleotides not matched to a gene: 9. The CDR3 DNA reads TGCGCCAGCAGCTCACTACAGGGGGGCCGAACTGAAGCTTTCTTT. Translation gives CASSSLQGGRTEAFF.

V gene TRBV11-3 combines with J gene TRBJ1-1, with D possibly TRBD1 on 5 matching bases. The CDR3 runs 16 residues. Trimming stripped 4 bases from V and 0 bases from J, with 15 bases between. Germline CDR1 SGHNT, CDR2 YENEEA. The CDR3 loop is CASSSSDWTLNTEAFF. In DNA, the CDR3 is TGTGCCAGCAGCTCCTCCGATTGGACACTGAACACTGAAGCTTTCTTT. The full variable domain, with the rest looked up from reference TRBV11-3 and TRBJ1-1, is EAGVVQSPRYKIIEKKQPVAFWCNPISGHNTLYWYLQNLGQGPELLIRYENEEAVDDSQLPKDRFSAERLKGVDSTLKIQPAELGDSAVYLCASSSSDWTLNTEAFFGQGTRLTVV.

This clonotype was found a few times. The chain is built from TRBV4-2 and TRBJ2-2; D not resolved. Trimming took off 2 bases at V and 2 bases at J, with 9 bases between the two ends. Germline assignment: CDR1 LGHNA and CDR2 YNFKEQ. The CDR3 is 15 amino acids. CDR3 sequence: CASSQLGFNTGELFF. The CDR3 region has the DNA TGTGCCAGCAGCCAATTAGGCTTCAACACCGGGGAGCTGTTTTTT.

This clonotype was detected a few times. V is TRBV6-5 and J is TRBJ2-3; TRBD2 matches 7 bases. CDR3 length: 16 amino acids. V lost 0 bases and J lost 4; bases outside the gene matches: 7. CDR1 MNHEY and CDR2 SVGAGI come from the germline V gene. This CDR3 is CASSYSSSGNPDTQYF. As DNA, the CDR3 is TGTGCCAGCAGTTACTCATCGAGCGGGAACCCAGATACGCAGTATTTT.

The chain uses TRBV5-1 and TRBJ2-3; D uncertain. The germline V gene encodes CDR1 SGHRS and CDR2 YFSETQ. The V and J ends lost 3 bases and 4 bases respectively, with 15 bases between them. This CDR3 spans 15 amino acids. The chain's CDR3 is CASSSSSLVSDTQYF. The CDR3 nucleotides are TGCGCCAGCAGCTCCAGCTCGCTAGTCTCAGATACGCAGTATTTT. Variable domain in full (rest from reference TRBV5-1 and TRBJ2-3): KAGVTQTPRYLIKTRGQQVTLSCSPISGHRSVSWYQQTPGQGLQFLFEYFSETQRNKGNFPGRFSGRQFSNSRSEMNVSTLELGDSALYLCASSSSSLVSDTQYFGPGTRLTVL.